The sample holds one count of the clone carrying this T cell receptor beta chain. Authors' methods: Counts of nucleated cells, estimated from reference gene primer amplification, were obtained. Only in-frame clones appear in the TCRdb table, and some are missing; sequencing was by immunoSEQ multiplex PCR. The V and J calls and the clone size are those of that table, but D and trimming were determined from the DNA. The sample records approximately 130,000 clones, roughly 82% being singletons. This sample is part of a study of blood T cell repertoires in COVID-19. About the research overall: Collection of acute and convalescent COVID-19 samples took place in the United States, Italy and Spain. From T cells, B-cell-depleted T cells, or PBMCs came the material, which was cDNA or gDNA.

Germline values: CDR1 MNHEY, CDR2 SVGAGI. This CDR3 spans 15 amino acids. V lost 6 bases and J 0 bases, leaving 13 bases between the germline ends. The chain carries TRBV6-5 and TRBJ2-3; perhaps TRBD1 as D (6 bases). The origin of this receptor is a human donor in a cohort sampled during active COVID-19. The sequenced sample consisted of peripheral blood. In nucleotides, the CDR3 is TGTGCCAGCAGGGACGGACAGTCCAGCACAGATACGCAGTATTTT. Protein sequence: CASRDGQSSTDTQYF.